The 20 T cell receptor beta chains given below trace back to one sample, sequenced in a study of T cell repertoires in cytomegalovirus infection. Their target antigens are unknown. TCRdb redid the calling of the reads with MiXCR, one entry per CDR3 protein. The sample yields about 570,000 distinct CDR3 sequences, just under 40% seen once. The material was cultured PBMCs, obtained from culture after CMV antigen stimulation. These receptors were taken from a human donor in good health (CMV status not recorded). Some clones in this sample may be carry-over from other donors' samples.

The gene calls are TRBV27 and TRBJ2-1; TRBD1 is a possible D gene (6 bases). V was cut by 2 bases and J by 3 bases, with 11 bases left in between. The length of the CDR3 is 15 residues. Germline values: CDR1 MNHEY, CDR2 SMNVEV (reference sequence). Written as DNA, the CDR3 is TGTGCCAGCAGTTTACCCGACAGGAACTACAATGAGCAGTTCTTC. Amino acid sequence: CASSLPDRNYNEQFF.

The genes are TRBV11-3 and TRBJ2-1, with unresolved D. V lost 8 bases, J lost 7 bases, and 15 bases lay in between. From germline, CDR1 is SGHNT and CDR2 YENEEA. This CDR3 is 13 amino acids long. The CDR3 spells CASALEPANEQFF. CDR3 DNA sequence: TGTGCCAGCGCCTTGGAGCCGGCGAATGAGCAGTTCTTC.

The V call is TRBV28, the J call TRBJ1-1; maybe TRBD1 (5 bases). Trimming shortened V by 5 bases and J by 0 bases, and 13 bases separated the two germline ends. The CDR3 covers 15 residues. From germline, CDR1 is MDHEN and CDR2 SYDVKM. DNA for the CDR3: TGTGCCAGCAGTAACCGCAGGGTGATGAACACTGAAGCTTTCTTT. Protein sequence: CASSNRRVMNTEAFF.

Only a few counts were recorded for this clonotype. V usage is TRBV12-3 or TRBV12-4 and J usage is TRBJ2-1; D is perhaps TRBD2 (6 bases). V gave up 3 bases and J gave up 9 bases, with 12 bases separating them. The CDR3 covers 13 residues. The DNA of the CDR3 is TGTGCCAGCAGTTTCCGAGCCGGGGGTGAGCAGTTCTTC. It translates to CASSFRAGGEQFF.

The CDR3 region is CATSDPRAGGLEQFF. CDR3 bases: TGTGCCACCAGTGACCCGCGGGCGGGAGGTTTAGAGCAGTTCTTC. The chain uses TRBV24-1 and TRBJ2-1, with 8 bases that match TRBD2. Germline assignment: CDR1 KGHDR and CDR2 SFDVKD. The CDR3 length is 15 residues. J was trimmed by 10 bases and V by 4 bases; bases with no gene match: 11.

The chain is built from TRBV7-9 and TRBJ2-5; unclear D gene. Germline CDR1 reads SEHNR; CDR2 reads FQNEAQ (reference sequence). CDR3 length: 13 residues. V lost 4 bases to trimming and J lost 6 bases, with 12 bases between them. CDR3 DNA: TGTGCCAGCAGCTCCGCCGGGCTGAAGACCCAGTACTTC. Its protein is CASSSAGLKTQYF.

The rearrangement uses TRBV19 and TRBJ1-5; the match to TRBD1 covers 7 bases. V shed 0 bases and J 8 bases; nucleotides not matched to a gene: 4. Germline CDR1 is LNHDA and CDR2 is SQIVND (reference sequence). CDR3 length equals 14 residues. The CDR3 protein is CASSIDDREKPQHF. CDR3 in DNA: TGTGCCAGTAGTATAGATGACAGGGAGAAGCCCCAGCATTTT. Together with reference TRBV19 and TRBJ1-5, the CDR3 gives the full variable domain: DGGITQSPKYLFRKEGQNVTLSCEQNLNHDAMYWYRQDPGQGLRLIYYSQIVNDFQKGDIAEGYSVSREKKESFPLTVTSAQKNPTAFYLCASSIDDREKPQHFGDGTRLSIL.

This clonotype was seen a handful of times. The rearrangement uses TRBV7-2 and TRBJ2-7; D remains unclear. CDR3 length equals 15 residues. Germline V gives CDR1 SGHTA, CDR2 FQGNSA. Trimming removed 1 base from V and 1 base from J, with 11 bases in between. The CDR3 here is CASSLVDGPSYEQYF. CDR3 sequence (DNA): TGTGCCAGCAGCTTAGTAGACGGACCGTCCTACGAGCAGTACTTC.

In its sample, this clonotype was seen a few times. V usage is TRBV27 and J usage is TRBJ2-3, with D perhaps TRBD1 (7 bases). V shed 3 bases and J shed 3 bases, with 16 bases lying between them. The germline CDR1 and CDR2 sequences are MNHEY and SMNVEV (reference sequence). This CDR3 is built from 16 residues. The CDR3 loop is CASSFRQGGRTDTQYF. CDR3 nucleotide sequence: TGTGCCAGCAGTTTCCGACAGGGAGGACGGACAGATACGCAGTATTTT.

The rearrangement joins TRBV6-2 or TRBV6-3 to TRBJ2-5, with D possibly matching TRBD1 (5 bases). V lost 5 bases and J 2 bases, leaving 12 bases between the germline ends. The CDR3 is 14 amino acids. Germline values: CDR1 MNHEY, CDR2 SVGEGT. CDR3 DNA sequence: TGTGCCAGCAGTCATAGTAGGGGTCAAGAGACCCAGTACTTC. Translating it yields CASSHSRGQETQYF.

The chain has TRBV14 and TRBJ1-2, with 9 bases that match TRBD1. Trimming removed 4 bases from V and 4 bases from J; junction bases left unmatched: 10. This CDR3 spans 16 amino acids. Looked up from germline, CDR1 is SGHDN and CDR2 is FVKESK. The CDR3 loop is CASSRHGTGPGYGYTF. In DNA form, the CDR3 reads TGTGCCAGCAGCCGACACGGGACAGGGCCTGGCTATGGCTACACCTTC.

The chain links TRBV6-8 to TRBJ1-6; possible D gene TRBD1, 6 bases. In germline, CDR1 is MNHGY, CDR2 SAAAGT. Trimming cost V 5 bases and J 5 bases, with 13 bases left between them. This CDR3 is built from 15 residues. The CDR3 DNA reads as TGTGCCAGCAGTGTTCTTACAGGGAATAATTCACCCCTCCACTTT. The encoded protein is CASSVLTGNNSPLHF.

There are a few counts of this clonotype. The chain combines TRBV7-2 with TRBJ2-7; the D call may be TRBD1 or TRBD2 (5 bases each). The CDR3 spans 17 residues. Trimming took 7 bases from V and 1 from J, leaving 23 bases between them. Germline CDR1 reads SGHTA; CDR2 reads FQGNSA. This CDR3 is CASTLRTGPGGSYEQYF. The CDR3 DNA follows: TGTGCCAGCACACTAAGGACGGGACCTGGAGGATCCTACGAGCAGTACTTC.

The CDR3 nucleotides are TGTGCCAGTAGTATGGCCTCGACTGGGGCCAACGTCCTGACTTTC. It translates to CASSMASTGANVLTF. This chain links TRBV19 with TRBJ2-6; the D is unclear. V was shortened by 3 bases and J by 2 bases, with 8 bases between the two germline ends. The germline gives CDR1 LNHDA, CDR2 SQIVND (reference sequence). The CDR3 covers 15 residues.

Note on this clonotype: One end of the junction is discordant with germline, which a read error may explain. The chain combines TRBV10-3 with TRBJ2-1; 9 bases match TRBD2. The CDR3 has 15 amino acids. Germline values: CDR1 ENHRY, CDR2 SYGVKD. The CDR3 reads CSISEPRTSDNEQFF. The CDR3 DNA reads as TGTTCCATCAGTGAGCCGAGGACTAGCGACAATGAGCAGTTCTTC.

The chain joins TRBV7-9 to TRBJ2-7, with D maybe TRBD2 (5 bases). With 4 bases removed from V and 6 bases from J, the gap between germline ends came to 16 bases. CDR1 and CDR2 (germline): SEHNR, FQNEAQ (reference sequence). The CDR3 runs 14 residues. CDR3 bases: TGTGCCAGCAGCTATAGTGAGGGATTGGCCGAGCAGTACTTC. It translates to CASSYSEGLAEQYF.

J is TRBJ2-1 and V is TRBV7-2; 12 bases are a match to TRBD2. The V gene's germline CDR1 is SGHTA and CDR2 FQGNSA. The trim removed 3 bases at V and 10 bases at J, leaving 10 bases unmatched. The CDR3 is 16 amino acids. As DNA, the CDR3 is TGTGCCAGCAGCTTGGGGGGGGGTCTAGCGGGAGGGGAGCAGTTCTTC. It is translated as CASSLGGGLAGGEQFF.

This clonotype was counted between two and nine times. The rearrangement links TRBV12-3 or TRBV12-4 to TRBJ2-7; TRBD2 aligns across 13 bases. There are 14 residues in the CDR3. J lost 7 bases, V lost 6 bases, and 6 bases had no gene match. The CDR3 sequence is CASRRGLAGREQYF. The CDR3 DNA sequence: TGTGCCAGCAGGCGGGGACTAGCGGGAAGGGAGCAGTACTTC.

The V and J genes are TRBV7-9 and TRBJ1-2; TRBD1 agrees at 11 bases. Germline values: CDR1 SEHNR, CDR2 FQNEAQ (reference sequence). V dropped 3 bases and J dropped 8; count of bases not matched to a gene: 5. The CDR3 runs 14 residues. The DNA of the CDR3 is TGTGCCAGCAGCTTCCGGGACAGGGGGTTAGGCTACACCTTC. Translated, it gives CASSFRDRGLGYTF.

This clonotype was detected only a few times. This chain joins TRBV7-6 and TRBJ2-5; tentative D call: TRBD2 (5 bases). The V and J ends lost 3 bases and 4 bases respectively, with 15 bases between them. CDR3 size: 15 residues. Germline V CDR1 and CDR2: SGHVS, FNYEAQ. In DNA, the CDR3 is TGTGCCAGCAGCTTGAATAGCGCTCGGGGAGAGACCCAGTACTTC. This sequence encodes CASSLNSARGETQYF.